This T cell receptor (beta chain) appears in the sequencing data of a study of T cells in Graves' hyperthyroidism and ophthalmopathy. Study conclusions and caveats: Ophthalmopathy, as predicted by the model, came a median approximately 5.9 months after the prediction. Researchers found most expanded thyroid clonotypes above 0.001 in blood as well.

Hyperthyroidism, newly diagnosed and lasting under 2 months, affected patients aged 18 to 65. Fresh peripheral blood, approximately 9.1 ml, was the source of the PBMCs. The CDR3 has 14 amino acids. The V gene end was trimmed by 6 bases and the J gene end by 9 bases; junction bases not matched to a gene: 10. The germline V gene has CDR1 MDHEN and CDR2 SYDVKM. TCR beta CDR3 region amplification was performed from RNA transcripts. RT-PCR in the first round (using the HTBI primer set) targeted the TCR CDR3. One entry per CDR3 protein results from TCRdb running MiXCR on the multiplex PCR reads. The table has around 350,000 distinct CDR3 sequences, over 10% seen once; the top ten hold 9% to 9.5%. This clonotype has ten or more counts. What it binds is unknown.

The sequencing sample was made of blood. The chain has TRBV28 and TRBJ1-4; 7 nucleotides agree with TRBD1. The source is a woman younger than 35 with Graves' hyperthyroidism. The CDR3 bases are TGTGCCAGCAGGCCCGACAGGGTAGGCAAAAAACTGTTTTTT. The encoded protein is CASRPDRVGKKLFF.